This TCR beta chain was sequenced during a study of identical twins (dated by TCRdb to 2015 to 2016). Study-wide context: To test whether fetal clonotypes persist, the study used deep sequencing on TCR alpha and beta repertoires from monozygotic twins, unrelated adults of various ages, and cord blood. To rule out contamination, the twin experiments were replicated at different times with different library preparation protocols. The investigation overall reported the following: Fewer insertions were carried by abundant cord blood beta clonotypes; a weaker similar trend was observed in young adult naive repertoires, while no such trend was observed in memory repertoires. Zero-insertion analyses could be partly confounded by invariant T cells such as MAIT and iNKT, though diverse VJ usage argued against such confounding for most clonotypes. The excess sharing between twins in beta out-of-frame sequences was weaker because fewer shared sequences reduced the signal-to-noise ratio. Because the same donors could not be followed over many years, conclusions were based on cross-sectional statistical analysis. Compared with coincidental sharing between unrelated individuals, out-of-frame TCR alpha sequences shared between twins showed an excess of sequences with low generation probability. In monozygotic twins, out-of-frame TCR alpha sharing was systematically underestimated by recombination models, although the models agreed with sharing between unrelated individuals.

In this sample, this clonotype turned up a few times. Its target antigen remains unknown. Base quality data are lacking; no much larger clone is found one base away. Every donor was a healthy Caucasian. Three pairs of female monozygotic twins, all aged about 18 to 30 years, were included in the twin cohort. RNA for TCR libraries was isolated from peripheral blood mononuclear cells. From V the trimming removes 2 bases and from J it removes 3 bases, while the gene matches leave 3 bases of the junction unaccounted for. CDR1 and CDR2 were assigned from the germline V gene as SNHLY and FYNNEI. Its CDR3 holds 15 amino acids, cysteine through phenylalanine. Just the 45-base CDR3 DNA is kept, in frame starting at base 1. Library preparation employed 5' RACE. Sequenced using an Illumina HiSeq 2000. Template switching introduced a universal primer binding site; the final cDNA contained a unique molecular identifier, enabling accurate counting of TCR cDNA molecules. Specific primers in the conserved constant-segment region were used to synthesize first-strand cDNA for the TCR alpha and beta chains. Each cDNA library was double barcoded, with a SMART-Mk sample barcode plus Illumina barcodes, to control for contamination. Two successive PCR steps introduced TruSeq adapter sequences along with Illumina sample barcodes. Sequencing of the TCR alpha and beta cDNA libraries was done on the Illumina HiSeq platform using custom primers. From the authors' description of their analysis: Unique molecular identifiers were extracted from raw reads with MiGEC, and CDR3 positions were determined with MiXCR. Recombination models were inferred per individual with the repgenHMM and IGoR tools using an EM algorithm. The analysis of shared clonotypes was done with the tcR package in R, with sharing normalized by the product of cloneset sizes. To study raw recombination without the effects of thymic and clonal selection, out-of-frame nonproductive sequences were analyzed. In TCRdb, the public reads were trimmed at Q25 with fastp and aligned with MiXCR, with productive beta chains retained. Each entry is one CDR3 protein sequence, shown with its most common DNA and genes. Clone size and V and J calls follow TCRdb, not the original study. The sample table lists some 560,000 distinct CDR3 sequences, around a tenth of them with a count of one. The ten largest clones take up around 3.1% of the sample.

These records were also assigned to another study, of yellow fever vaccine responses in identical twins. Reported in the second study: The authors reported that the T cell response to vaccination in identical twins appeared partly convergent and partly personalized. The study precisely tracked vaccine-responding T cell clones in identical twins.

This TCR came from a young woman in good health. Sequencing was carried out using PBMCs. The sequence is built from TRBV2 and TRBJ2-1; 8 central nucleotides agree with TRBD2. The nucleotide sequence is given as TGTGCCAGCAGTGAAAGGACTAGCCTCTACAATGAGCAGTTCTTC. It is translated as CASSERTSLYNEQFF.